The rows below give T cell receptor beta chains drawn from one sample of a study of OX40 agonist ivuxolimab in advanced cancers. Clones were sequenced by immunoSEQ multiplex PCR, and TCRdb holds only the in-frame ones, with some missing. Found here are about 77,000 clones, roughly nine tenths of them singletons; the top ten hold 4.8%. The sequenced sample was CD4+ or CD8+ T cells sorted from blood, obtained in a trial of the OX40 agonist ivuxolimab. The receptors were sampled from an adult with an advanced solid tumor such as melanoma, head and neck, liver or kidney cancer. CDR3s include the opening cysteine and the closing phenylalanine or tryptophan. A D gene is named only where the DNA matches it firmly. Rows may omit the clone size; those that give it use once, few, many or a size class.

j_call d_call clone_size v_call cdr3_aa cdr3_nt
TRBJ2-5 NA NA TRBV11-3 CASSLDIGTETQYF TGTGCCAGCAGCTTAGACATCGGGACTGAGACCCAGTACTTC
TRBJ1-5 NA NA TRBV30 CAWTPPIPKNQPQHF TGTGCCTGGACCCCTCCCATCCCAAAAAATCAGCCCCAGCATTTT
TRBJ2-7 TRBD2 NA TRBV4-2 CASSQVRLASEQYF TGTGCCAGCAGCCAAGTACGACTAGCCAGCGAGCAGTACTTC
TRBJ2-2 TRBD2 NA TRBV10-3 CAISETTSSPGELFF TGTGCCATCAGTGAGACGACTAGCAGCCCGGGGGAGCTGTTTTTT
TRBJ1-2 TRBD1 NA TRBV28 CASSFSGGGGYTF TGTGCCAGCAGTTTTTCAGGGGGTGGTGGCTACACCTTC
TRBJ1-2 TRBD1 NA TRBV6-6 CASSYTGTGDGGYTF TGTGCCAGCAGTTACACCGGGACAGGGGATGGGGGCTACACCTTC
TRBJ2-1 NA NA TRBV19 CASSILARGKGEQFF TGTGCCAGTAGTATATTAGCCAGGGGTAAGGGTGAGCAGTTCTTC
TRBJ1-5 NA NA TRBV28 CASISRTPRGSNQPQHF TGTGCCAGCATCTCCAGGACCCCTCGGGGGAGCAATCAGCCCCAGCATTTT
TRBJ2-7 NA once TRBV27 CASRSGYGTGEQYF TGTGCCAGCAGATCAGGGTATGGCACAGGGGAGCAGTACTTC
TRBJ1-1 NA NA TRBV6-8 CASTVGGLMNTEAFF TGTGCCAGCACTGTGGGGGGGCTCATGAACACTGAAGCTTTCTTT
TRBJ1-4 NA NA TRBV19 CASRSDYEKLFF TGTGCCAGTAGGTCAGACTATGAAAAACTGTTTTTT
TRBJ2-7 TRBD1 NA TRBV11-1 CASSSRQGRVEQYF TGTGCCAGCAGCTCCAGACAGGGGCGGGTCGAGCAGTACTTC
TRBJ2-1 NA NA TRBV7-3 CASSLLGLASSYNEQFF TGTGCCAGCAGCCTTCTGGGACTCGCCAGCTCCTACAATGAGCAGTTCTTC
TRBJ2-3 TRBD1 NA TRBV18 CASSPTGTGVTDTQYF TGTGCCAGCTCACCAACCGGGACAGGGGTGACAGATACGCAGTATTTT
TRBJ2-3 TRBD1 NA TRBV9 CASSASYLQGAIDTQYF TGTGCCAGCAGCGCGTCCTACCTACAGGGGGCTATAGATACGCAGTATTTT
TRBJ1-5 TRBD1 NA TRBV7-2 CASSAQGIYQPQHF TGTGCCAGCAGCGCACAGGGGATCTATCAGCCCCAGCATTTT
TRBJ2-1 NA NA TRBV7-3 CASSPVLTSYNEQFF TGTGCCAGCAGCCCGGTCCTAACCTCCTACAATGAGCAGTTCTTC
TRBJ2-2 TRBD1 once TRBV7-2 CASSLVVPPGQGSGELFF TGTGCCAGCAGCTTAGTGGTGCCCCCGGGACAGGGGTCCGGGGAGCTGTTTTTT
TRBJ2-3 NA NA TRBV5-8 CASSFSYLLSTDTQYF TGTGCCAGCAGCTTTTCTTATCTACTAAGCACAGATACGCAGTATTTT
TRBJ2-2 TRBD2 NA TRBV29-1 CSVRTRLNTGELFF TGCAGCGTACGGACTAGACTGAACACCGGGGAGCTGTTTTTT
TRBJ1-3 NA NA TRBV7-2 CASSPGNTIYF TGTGCCAGCAGCCCAGGAAACACCATATATTTT
TRBJ2-5 NA NA TRBV7-8 CASSPSFLETQYF TGTGCCAGCAGCCCTAGTTTCTTAGAGACCCAGTACTTC
TRBJ1-2 TRBD1 NA TRBV27 CASSRDRGNYGYTF TGTGCCAGCAGTAGGGACAGGGGAAACTATGGCTACACCTTC
TRBJ2-5 NA once TRBV21-1 CASSTGLAGWQETQYF TGTGCCAGCAGCACGGGACTAGCGGGATGGCAAGAGACCCAGTACTTC
TRBJ2-3 NA few TRBV7-6 CASSSYSGYTQYF TGTGCCAGCAGCTCTTATAGCGGATATACGCAGTATTTT
TRBJ2-2 NA NA TRBV11-3 CASRSPSGELFF TGTGCCAGCCGTAGCCCATCCGGGGAGCTGTTTTTT
TRBJ2-7 NA NA TRBV21-1 CASSTRLSGRPEEYHEQYF TGTGCCAGCAGCACCCGACTAAGCGGGAGGCCCGAGGAGTACCACGAGCAGTACTTC
TRBJ2-7 NA NA TRBV14 CASSQDPRYEQYF TGTGCCAGCAGCCAAGATCCCCGCTACGAGCAGTACTTC
TRBJ1-1 NA NA TRBV6-6 CASRTPGTGTEAFF TGTGCCAGCAGGACTCCCGGGACCGGCACTGAAGCTTTCTTT
TRBJ2-5 NA NA TRBV6-5 CASSQREETQYF TGTGCCAGCAGCCAGCGGGAAGAGACCCAGTACTTC
TRBJ2-7 NA NA TRBV5-4 CASSLAGTYDEQYF TGTGCCAGCAGCCTAGCCGGGACATATGATGAGCAGTACTTC
TRBJ1-5 NA once TRBV7-9 CASSQGDASNQPQHF TGTGCCAGCAGTCAAGGGGACGCCAGCAATCAGCCCCAGCATTTT
TRBJ1-2 TRBD1 NA TRBV11-2 CASSPDRDYGYTF TGTGCCAGCAGCCCCGACAGGGATTATGGCTACACCTTC
TRBJ2-1 TRBD2 NA TRBV2 CASRGASGSYNEQFF TGTGCCAGCAGGGGGGCTAGCGGGTCCTACAATGAGCAGTTCTTC
TRBJ1-5 TRBD1 NA TRBV6-6 CASTGQSNQPQHF TGTGCCAGCACGGGACAGAGCAATCAGCCCCAGCATTTT
TRBJ2-2 TRBD2 NA TRBV7-9 CASSLLLAVNTGELFF TGTGCCAGCAGCTTACTACTAGCGGTAAACACCGGGGAGCTGTTTTTT
TRBJ1-2 NA once TRBV27 CASSPTGSTLLNYGYTF TGTGCCAGCAGTCCCACCGGGTCGACGCTTCTCAACTATGGCTACACCTTC
TRBJ1-1 TRBD1 NA TRBV5-4 CASSSDRGNTEAFF TGTGCCAGCAGCTCGGACAGGGGAAACACTGAAGCTTTCTTT
TRBJ2-3 NA NA TRBV10-2 CASSSGTFYTQYF TGCGCCAGCAGTTCGGGGACCTTCTATACGCAGTATTTT
TRBJ2-1 TRBD1 NA TRBV7-9 CASRETGARSYNEQFF TGTGCCAGCAGGGAGACAGGGGCCCGCTCCTACAATGAGCAGTTCTTC
TRBJ1-6 NA NA TRBV28 CASRSLESPLHF TGTGCCAGCAGATCCCTGGAGTCACCCCTCCACTTT
TRBJ2-1 TRBD2 NA TRBV11-3 CASSLAGRAYNEQFF TGTGCCAGCAGCTTGGCCGGGAGGGCCTACAATGAGCAGTTCTTC
TRBJ2-1 NA NA TRBV4-3 CASSQDPSGSNEQFF TGCGCCAGCAGCCAAGATCCCAGCGGTTCCAATGAGCAGTTCTTC
TRBJ2-1 NA NA TRBV11-3 CASSGNGDNEQFF TGTGCCAGCAGCGGCAACGGCGACAATGAGCAGTTCTTC
TRBJ2-5 TRBD1 few TRBV5-1 CASSLTLTGRETQYF TGCGCCAGCAGCCTAACTTTGACAGGGAGAGAGACCCAGTACTTC
TRBJ2-7 NA NA TRBV29-1 CSVTLTGSGEQYF TGCAGCGTCACACTTACAGGGTCGGGCGAGCAGTACTTC
TRBJ2-5 NA NA TRBV6-1 CASSGTETQYF TGTGCCAGCAGTGGGACAGAGACCCAGTACTTC
TRBJ2-7 NA NA TRBV7-9 CASSLSTVFYEQYF TGTGCCAGCAGCTTGAGTACAGTCTTCTACGAGCAGTACTTC
TRBJ2-5 NA once TRBV30 CAWSVGWNTHIQETQYF TGTGCCTGGAGTGTGGGTTGGAATACACATATCCAAGAGACCCAGTACTTC
TRBJ2-1 NA NA TRBV20-1 CSATPSREQFF TGCAGTGCTACGCCTTCGCGGGAGCAGTTCTTC
TRBJ2-7 NA NA TRBV7-2 CASSQVGPYEQYF TGTGCCAGCAGCCAGGTGGGACCCTACGAGCAGTACTTC
TRBJ1-2 NA NA TRBV28 CASTLYPGGFNYGYTF TGTGCCAGCACCCTTTATCCCGGGGGCTTTAACTATGGCTACACCTTC
TRBJ1-2 TRBD1 NA TRBV28 CASSPDRVRGYTF TGTGCCAGCAGTCCCGACAGGGTTCGGGGCTACACCTTC
TRBJ2-1 NA NA TRBV6-4 CASSPAAGSYNEQFF TGTGCCAGCAGTCCAGCAGCGGGTAGCTACAATGAGCAGTTCTTC
TRBJ2-7 TRBD1 NA TRBV5-3 CARSFTGVPYPYEQYF TGTGCCAGAAGCTTTACAGGGGTCCCCTACCCATACGAGCAGTACTTC
TRBJ2-2 NA few TRBV4-1 CASSQALISHTGELFF TGCGCCAGCAGCCAAGCCCTAATTTCCCACACCGGGGAGCTGTTTTTT
TRBJ2-7 NA NA TRBV6-1 CASSDRVVYEQYF TGTGCCAGCAGTGACAGGGTTGTGTACGAGCAGTACTTC
TRBJ2-2 NA NA TRBV25-1 CASSDRLAGELFF TGTGCCAGCAGTGACCGATTGGCCGGGGAGCTGTTTTTT
TRBJ1-1 NA NA TRBV28 CASSLRTSTEAFF TGTGCCAGCAGTCTCCGGACATCCACTGAAGCTTTCTTT
TRBJ1-2 TRBD1 NA TRBV7-2 CASSPLTQGAGGYTF TGTGCCAGCAGCCCCCTAACCCAGGGGGCGGGAGGCTACACCTTC